The next 22 T cell receptor beta chains were all read from a single sample in a study of monozygotic twins with inflammatory bowel disease. TCRdb reanalyzed the 5' RACE reads, giving one entry per CDR3 protein sequence and no DNA. The sample shows some 300,000 distinct CDR3 sequences, and about 5% sits with its ten largest clones. Material: blood. These receptors were taken from a human donor with ulcerative colitis or Crohn's disease, or a healthy co-twin of an affected twin (not recorded which).

The chain is built from TRBV3-1 and TRBJ2-1. CDR1 and CDR2 from the germline V gene are LGHDT and YNNKEL (reference sequence). The CDR3 has 13 amino acids. CDR3 in amino acids: CASSQDLVNEQFF.

V usage is TRBV6-5 and J usage is TRBJ2-7; with no DNA, the TCRdb D assignment of TRBD2 cannot be verified. This CDR3 has 13 residues. CDR1 and CDR2 from the germline V gene are MNHEY and SVGAGI. The CDR3 reads CASTRGGTYEQYF.

This sequence joins TRBV10-3 and TRBJ2-3; TCRdb calls TRBD1, which cannot be checked without DNA. CDR1 is ENHRY and CDR2 is SYGVKD in the germline V gene. This CDR3 contains 15 residues. CDR3 protein: CAISGTGPPGDTQYF.

This chain joins TRBV2 and TRBJ2-1; the TCRdb call, TRBD2, lacks DNA for checking. The CDR3 has 16 amino acids. The germline CDR1 and CDR2 sequences are SNHLY and FYNNEI. The CDR3 is CASTRTAEGLLGRQFF.

V gene TRBV7-9 combines with J gene TRBJ2-3. The CDR3 consists of 12 residues. The germline gives CDR1 SEHNR, CDR2 FQNEAQ (reference sequence). CDR3 protein: CASSLRADTQYF.

The gene calls are TRBV3-1 and TRBJ2-1. Germline V gene sequence: CDR1 LGHDT, CDR2 YNNKEL (reference sequence). This CDR3 spans 12 amino acids. This chain's CDR3 is CASSQELGEQFF.

The genes are TRBV6-1 and TRBJ2-3; as DNA is missing, the TRBD1 call by TCRdb cannot be tested. The CDR3 totals 16 residues. CDR1 MNHNS and CDR2 SASEGT come from the germline V gene. The CDR3 loop is CASSEALGGFTDTQYF.

This rearrangement joins TRBV24-1 to TRBJ2-5; without DNA, the TCRdb call of TRBD1 cannot be checked. Per germline, CDR1 KGHDR and CDR2 SFDVKD. The CDR3 length is 15 residues. The CDR3 loop reads CATSDNHRGKKTQYF.

The chain has TRBV20-1 and TRBJ2-4; TCRdb names TRBD2, which stays unverified in the absence of DNA. The CDR3 spans 17 residues. Germline CDR1 and CDR2: DFQATT and SNEGSKA (reference sequence). CDR3 amino acids: CSARDLGAGGARNIQYF.

The genes are TRBV7-2 and TRBJ2-7; TCRdb's D call, TRBD1, is unchecked because there is no DNA. Germline CDR1 and CDR2: SGHTA and FQGNSA. There are 15 residues in the CDR3. Here the CDR3 reads CASSPWTGGSYEQYF. The entire variable domain, with the rest obtained from reference TRBV7-2 and TRBJ2-7, is as follows: GAGVSQSPSNKVTEKGKDVELRCDPISGHTALYWYRQSLGQGLEFLIYFQGNSAPDKSGLPSDRFSAERTGGSVSTLTIQRTQQEDSAVYLCASSPWTGGSYEQYFGPGTRLTVT.

The chain couples TRBV10-3 to TRBJ1-1; the D call of TRBD1 rests on TCRdb alone, since no DNA is present to check it. This CDR3 has 15 amino acids. Per the germline V gene, CDR1 is ENHRY and CDR2 is SYGVKD. CDR3: CAISVERGENTEAFF.

The V call is TRBV5-1, the J call TRBJ2-4; the D call from TCRdb, TRBD2, cannot be confirmed without DNA. Germline-derived CDR1 and CDR2 are SGHRS and YFSETQ. This CDR3 is built from 15 residues. The CDR3 here is CASSHGLAGGNIQYF.

This sequence joins TRBV18 and TRBJ1-2. Germline V gene sequence: CDR1 KGHSH, CDR2 LQKENI. The CDR3 is made up of 14 amino acids. CDR3 region: CASSPEGLNYGYTF.

This chain joins TRBV12-3 or TRBV12-4 and TRBJ2-2; the D gene TCRdb calls, TRBD1, cannot be checked with no DNA. There are 15 residues in the CDR3. The CDR3 loop is CASSTGFYDTGELFF.

The chain uses TRBV28 and TRBJ2-7. The CDR3 contains 13 residues. CDR1 MDHEN and CDR2 SYDVKM come from the germline V gene. CDR3 residues: CASSLSDTYEQYF.

The chain carries TRBV30 and TRBJ2-6; the D call of TRBD1 rests on TCRdb alone, since no DNA is present to check it. This CDR3 is built from 14 residues. CDR1 is GTSNPN and CDR2 is SVGIG in the germline V gene (reference sequence). The CDR3 spells CACGQPSGANVLTF.

The chain carries TRBV14 and TRBJ2-3. Germline loops: CDR1 SGHDN, CDR2 FVKESK. The CDR3 has 15 amino acids. CDR3 amino acids: CASSLLKLGTDTQYF.

The chain uses TRBV5-1 and TRBJ1-1; there is no DNA to check the TCRdb D call of TRBD1. CDR1 is SGHRS, CDR2 YFSETQ, per germline. The CDR3 contains 14 residues. CDR3 region: CASSDRLGGTEAFF.

The chain joins TRBV24-1 to TRBJ2-1; TCRdb's D call, TRBD2, is unchecked because there is no DNA. The CDR3 is made up of 14 amino acids. CDR1 KGHDR and CDR2 SFDVKD come from the germline V gene. This CDR3 is CATSLGRAYNEQFF.

The V call is TRBV15, the J call TRBJ2-7; TCRdb indicates TRBD1, and absent DNA this call remains unverified. This CDR3 has 15 residues. The germline V gene has CDR1 LNHNV and CDR2 YYDKDF (reference sequence). The CDR3: CATSRDRALSYEQYF. Variable domain in full (rest from reference TRBV15 and TRBJ2-7): DAMVIQNPRYQVTQFGKPVTLSCSQTLNHNVMYWYQQKSSQAPKLLFHYYDKDFNNEADTPDNFQSRRPNTSFCFLDIRSPGLGDTAMYLCATSRDRALSYEQYFGPGTRLTVT.

V gene TRBV28 combines with J gene TRBJ2-5; the D call from TCRdb, TRBD1, cannot be confirmed without DNA. The CDR3 runs to 15 residues. The germline V gene encodes CDR1 MDHEN and CDR2 SYDVKM. Here the CDR3 reads CASSFPLRGQETQYF.

The chain joins TRBV7-9 to TRBJ2-2; the D call of TRBD2 rests on TCRdb alone, since no DNA is present to check it. The CDR3 is 15 residues long. Germline lookup yields CDR1 SEHNR and CDR2 FQNEAQ (reference sequence). The CDR3 spells CASSFQGLSTGELFF.